Sequencing of this T cell receptor beta chain was carried out in a study of CD8 T cell repertoires and HIV-1 epitope variants. Trimming removed 2 bases from V and 0 bases from J, with 15 bases in between. The CDR3 runs 16 residues. Germline CDR1 is SGHDT and CDR2 is YYEEEE. Sequencing used immunoSEQ multiplex PCR; TCRdb keeps in-frame clones, though not all of them. This table holds 5,000 to 6,500 clones, about two thirds found once. This clone turned up a few times. Its specificity is unknown. V and J are TRBV5-6 and TRBJ2-7, with a tentative D call TRBD1 (5 bases). The clonotype originates from a male donor with HIV. What was sequenced was cultured CD8+ T cells derived from PBMCs. CDR3 coding DNA: TGTGCCAGCAGCTTTGCCCCTTGGGGCACCTCCTACGAGCAGTACTTC. Amino acid sequence: CASSFAPWGTSYEQYF.